This T cell receptor beta chain appears in the sequencing data of a study of T cell responses to AZD1222 COVID-19 vaccine. Germline V gene lookup returns CDR1 SQVTM and CDR2 ANQGSEA. This CDR3 spans 15 amino acids. Trimming took 2 bases from V and 7 from J; bases not matched to a gene: 9. Sequenced by immunoSEQ multiplex PCR; TCRdb stores in-frame clones only, minus some. In the table there are approximately 67,000 clones, around four fifths of which are singletons. As for this clone: Antigen specificity is unknown.

Overall study results and limits: Most donors were white British and more were female, and clonal diversity was possibly underestimated. Reports indicate that nearly half of spike-specific TCRs are directed at unmutated variant regions. Spike-specific TCR breadth rose after two AZD1222 doses, and depth rose as well.

The sequenced sample was peripheral blood, obtained on day 0 of AZD1222 vaccination. The rearrangement joins TRBV29-1 to TRBJ1-2; 11 positions agree with TRBD1. The TCR sequence derives from an adult in good health. The CDR3: CSVERDRGSQGGYTF. CDR3 DNA sequence: TGCAGCGTTGAAAGGGACAGGGGGTCTCAGGGTGGCTACACCTTC.